This T cell receptor beta chain stems from a study of T cell responses to AZD1222 COVID-19 vaccine. Overall study findings and caveats: Variant regions that are unmutated are reportedly the target of nearly half of spike-specific TCRs.

Samples with a second dose at about 4 or about 12 weeks were pooled together. The germline CDR1 and CDR2 sequences are SNHLY and FYNNEI. V shed 6 bases and J 12 bases; nucleotides not matched to a gene: 11. CDR3 length: 15 amino acids. Measured with immunoSEQ multiplex PCR; TCRdb has only the in-frame clones, and not every one. The sample has 65,000 to 80,000 clones; roughly four fifths are singletons. Turning to this clone: The antigen is not known.

The chain joins TRBV2 to TRBJ1-6; 10 positions agree with TRBD1. The sample here was peripheral blood, taken 28 days after the second AZD1222 dose. This TCR came from an adult who received the AZD1222 COVID-19 vaccine. The CDR3 region has the DNA TGTGCCAGCAGAACACTCCGGGACAGGGGCCAACCCCTCCACTTT. This codes for CASRTLRDRGQPLHF.